A selection of T cell receptor beta chains follows, all from one sample in a study of shared clonotypes between healthy human individuals. Using immunoSEQ multiplex PCR, the repertoire was profiled, and TCRdb retains in-frame clones only, with some absent. The table lists roughly 2.5 million clones, around 90% of them singletons. Material for sequencing was naive CD4+ T cells sorted from blood. Source of these receptors: a man younger than 30 in good health. The CDR3 runs from the conserved cysteine through the conserved F or W. The D gene is left open where the match is weak. Where a row states a size, it is once, few, many or the class of an expanded clone; other rows omit it.

d_gene	len	v_gene	j_gene	abundance	CDR3nt	CDR3aa
-	16	TRBV11-2	TRBJ2-1	-	TGTGCCAGCAGCTTCGCGCGGGGAAACTCCTACAATGAGCAGTTCTTC	CASSFARGNSYNEQFF
-	13	TRBV6-1	TRBJ1-5	once	TGTGCCAGCATTCGCGGTAGCAATCAGCCCCAGCATTTT	CASIRGSNQPQHF
TRBD1	15	TRBV5-4	TRBJ1-5	-	TGTGCCAGCAGCTTAGGGACAGGTGTCAATCAGCCCCAGCATTTT	CASSLGTGVNQPQHF
-	12	TRBV18	TRBJ2-5	-	TGTGCCAGCTCACAACTACAAGAGACCCAGTACTTC	CASSQLQETQYF
TRBD2	16	TRBV11-2	TRBJ2-1	-	TGTGCCAGCAGCTTATTAGAACTAGCGGGGCGGGGGGAGCAGTTCTTC	CASSLLELAGRGEQFF
TRBD2	14	TRBV7-2	TRBJ2-1	-	TGTGCCAGCAGCTCGGGACTAGGAATCAATGAGCAGTTCTTC	CASSSGLGINEQFF
-	18	TRBV5-1	TRBJ1-1	few	TGCGCCAGCAGCTCGTCCGGGACCCTGGAATCTATGAACACTGAAGCTTTCTTT	CASSSSGTLESMNTEAFF
-	14	TRBV30	TRBJ2-3	-	TGTGCCTGGAGTTATCGGAGGGACGCAGATACGCAGTATTTT	CAWSYRRDADTQYF
TRBD2	12	TRBV10-3	TRBJ2-3	-	TGTGCCATCAGAAGCGGGATGGATACGCAGTATTTT	CAIRSGMDTQYF
-	13	TRBV29-1	TRBJ2-3	-	TGCAGCGTTGAATTGGGTTTCACAGATACGCAGTATTTT	CSVELGFTDTQYF
TRBD1	16	TRBV27	TRBJ1-6	-	TGTGCCAGCAGTTATTGGGGACAGGGGGCCAATTCACCCCTCCACTTT	CASSYWGQGANSPLHF
TRBD1	19	TRBV7-9	TRBJ1-6	-	TGTGCCAGCAGCGCAGCTCCGGGACAGACTAGCTCCTATAATTCACCCCTCCACTTT	CASSAAPGQTSSYNSPLHF
-	13	TRBV1	TRBJ1-2	-	TGCACCAGCAGCCAAACAGGGGGCTATGGCTACACCTTC	CTSSQTGGYGYTF
-	13	TRBV18	TRBJ1-1	-	TGTGCCAGCTCGCCCACATCGGGTACTGAAGCTTTCTTT	CASSPTSGTEAFF
-	14	TRBV11-1	TRBJ2-3	-	TGTGCCAGCAGCATGGGGGGGGCCGTAGATACGCAGTATTTT	CASSMGGAVDTQYF
TRBD1	18	TRBV12-5	TRBJ2-2	-	TGTGCTAGTGGTTTGGTGATCCAACAGGGGGCTCTAAACGGGGAGCTGTTTTTT	CASGLVIQQGALNGELFF